Below are 29 T cell receptor beta chains sequenced from a single sample in a study of PD-1 blockade in classical Hodgkin lymphoma. Assay: immunoSEQ multiplex PCR; the TCRdb copy retains only in-frame clones and omits some. The table records about 61,000 clones, approximately 90% of them present only once. Time point given: cycle 4 day 1 (C4D1), after 6 weeks of nivolumab. Each of the patients experienced relapse following autologous stem cell transplantation, and their brentuximab vedotin exposure differed. The sample consisted of peripheral blood mononuclear cells (PBMCs), taken before the fourth cycle of nivolumab. All receptors come from a human donor with classical Hodgkin lymphoma.

The chain joins TRBV5-6 to TRBJ2-7, with 7 bases lining up with TRBD1. This CDR3 contains 14 residues. Germline V gives CDR1 SGHDT, CDR2 YYEEEE. The junction had 9 bases not matched to a gene; V was cut back by 3 bases and J by 6 bases. The CDR3 DNA reads TGTGCCAGCAGCTCGACGGACAGGTACCGCGAGCAGTACTTC. Translation: CASSSTDRYREQYF.

This clone was recorded a few times. The V and J genes are TRBV9 and TRBJ1-2, with D unresolved. V shed 0 bases and J shed 7 bases, with 7 bases lying between them. The CDR3 length is 12 residues. The V gene's germline CDR1 is SGDLS and CDR2 YYNGEE. For the CDR3, the DNA is TGTGCCAGCAGCGTAGCTACGGGTGGCTACACCTTC. This sequence encodes CASSVATGGYTF.

V and J are TRBV6-5 and TRBJ1-1; possibly TRBD1 for D (6 bases). The germline gives CDR1 MNHEY, CDR2 SVGAGI. Trimming cost V 7 bases and J 3 bases, with 12 bases left between them. CDR3 length equals 13 residues. Here the CDR3 DNA reads TGTGCCAGCAAAGTAGCAGGGGACACTGAAGCTTTCTTT. This encodes CASKVAGDTEAFF.

This rearrangement joins TRBV5-6 to TRBJ2-5; 11 bases match TRBD2. Germline CDR1 SGHDT, CDR2 YYEEEE. Trimming at V came to 5 bases and at J to 4 bases, leaving 19 bases not matched to a gene. The CDR3 totals 19 residues. This CDR3 is CASSALSGGDLSAGETQYF. CDR3 nucleotides: TGTGCCAGCAGTGCCCTTAGCGGGGGGGACCTCAGCGCAGGAGAGACCCAGTACTTC.

Sample share makes this clone large. V gene TRBV6-1 combines with J gene TRBJ1-2; tentatively, D is TRBD1 (5 bases). This CDR3 spans 12 amino acids. The germline CDR1 and CDR2 sequences are MNHNS and SASEGT. Trimming took 8 bases from V and 7 from J, leaving 14 bases between them. In DNA form, the CDR3 reads TGTGCCAGCTCGGACACTCCGAGTGGCTACACCTTC. This encodes CASSDTPSGYTF.

The chain recombines TRBV6-1 with TRBJ1-1; the match to TRBD1 covers 7 bases. With 8 bases clipped from V and 4 bases from J, the junction kept 7 bases outside the gene matches. This CDR3 region has 13 residues. The V gene's germline CDR1 is MNHNS and CDR2 SASEGT. In DNA form, the CDR3 reads TGTGCCAGCCGAGACAGGGCAGTCACTGAAGCTTTCTTT. Its protein is CASRDRAVTEAFF.

This clone appeared once. The DNA of the CDR3 is TGTGCCAGCAGCTTAGAGGGCGGGAGGGCAGATACGCAGTATTTT. Translated, it gives CASSLEGGRADTQYF. This chain links TRBV7-2 with TRBJ2-3, with TRBD2 identical over 9 bases. J lost 4 bases, V lost 1 base, and 3 bases had no gene match. CDR3 length: 15 residues. The V gene's germline CDR1 is SGHTA and CDR2 FQGNSA.

The genes are TRBV5-1 and TRBJ2-5; D perhaps matches TRBD1 (6 bases). Germline values: CDR1 SGHRS, CDR2 YFSETQ. The V end lost 6 bases, the J end lost 1 base, and 16 bases lay between the germline ends. This CDR3 has 15 residues. This CDR3 reads CASKMVNRAQETQYF. The CDR3 bases are TGCGCCAGCAAGATGGTTAACAGGGCCCAAGAGACCCAGTACTTC.

A note on this clone: A read error may produce the germline difference seen at one junction end. V gene TRBV5-6 combines with J gene TRBJ1-5; tentatively, D is TRBD1 (6 bases). Germline-derived CDR1 and CDR2 are SGHDT and YYEEEE. The CDR3 contains 14 residues. The CDR3 reads CASSFQGNNRPQHF. CDR3 nucleotides: TGTGCCAGCAGCTTCCAGGGGAACAATCGGCCCCAGCATTTT.

The chain carries TRBV2 and TRBJ1-4; D unresolved. Germline-derived CDR1 and CDR2 are SNHLY and FYNNEI. Deletions cut 7 bases from V and 7 bases from J, with 13 bases between. The CDR3 loop spans 13 amino acids. CDR3 in amino acids: CASKTAGREKLFF. Here the CDR3 DNA reads TGTGCCAGCAAAACCGCAGGTCGTGAAAAACTGTTTTTT. Full variable domain (remainder filled in from reference TRBV2 and TRBJ1-4): EPEVTQTPSHQVTQMGQEVILRCVPISNHLYFYWYRQILGQKVEFLVSFYNNEISEKSEIFDDQFSVERPDGSNFTLKIRSTKLEDSAMYFCASKTAGREKLFFGSGTQLSVL.

The rearrangement links TRBV30 to TRBJ2-7; 13 bases align to TRBD2. V shed 0 bases and J 4 bases; nucleotides not matched to a gene: 6. CDR1 is GTSNPN and CDR2 is SVGIG in the germline V gene (reference sequence). This CDR3 is built from 16 residues. CDR3 residues: CAWSVPLAGGPYEQYF. The CDR3 coding sequence is TGTGCCTGGAGTGTACCACTAGCGGGGGGGCCTTACGAGCAGTACTTC. Full variable domain (rest looked up from reference TRBV30 and TRBJ2-7): SQTIHQWPATLVQPVGSPLSLECTVEGTSNPNLYWYRQAAGRGLQLLFYSVGIGQISSEVPQNLSASRPQDRQFILSSKKLLLSDSGFYLCAWSVPLAGGPYEQYFGPGTRLTVT.

This sequence joins TRBV19 and TRBJ2-2; maybe TRBD1 (6 bases). Deletions cut 3 bases from V and 4 bases from J, with 21 bases between. The CDR3 is made up of 18 amino acids. CDR1 and CDR2 from the germline V gene are LNHDA and SQIVND (reference sequence). The CDR3: CASSIRLGAGIGTGELFF. The CDR3 region has the DNA TGTGCCAGTAGTATCCGTTTGGGGGCAGGGATAGGCACCGGGGAGCTGTTTTTT.

The chain combines TRBV6-1 with TRBJ1-5, with 9 bases aligning to TRBD1. Germline V gives CDR1 MNHNS, CDR2 SASEGT. The CDR3 is 24 residues long. V was clipped by 0 bases and J by 2 bases; unmatched bases: 26. The CDR3, as DNA: TGTGCCAGCAGTGAAGCGCCCGGGACAGGGTTGTTCCACAACCTATTTCTAGGCAATCAGCCCCAGCATTTT. Translation gives CASSEAPGTGLFHNLFLGNQPQHF.

The chain combines TRBV7-9 with TRBJ2-1; D unresolved. CDR1 SEHNR and CDR2 FQNEAQ come from the germline V gene (reference sequence). The CDR3 runs 12 residues. V lost 4 bases and J 9 bases, leaving 10 bases between the germline ends. The chain's CDR3 is CASSSARSEQFF. DNA of the CDR3: TGTGCCAGCAGCTCAGCTAGAAGTGAGCAGTTCTTC.

The chain combines TRBV19 with TRBJ2-7, with 9 positions matching TRBD1. Per the germline V gene, CDR1 is LNHDA and CDR2 is SQIVND (reference sequence). This CDR3 comprises 13 residues. Trimming at V came to 4 bases and at J to 6 bases, leaving 4 bases not matched to a gene. CDR3 residues: CASSRDREGEQYF. CDR3 nucleotides: TGTGCCAGTAGTAGGGACAGGGAAGGCGAGCAGTACTTC.

This clone was detected only a few times. The rearrangement links TRBV10-1 to TRBJ1-1; 7 bases are a match to TRBD1. CDR1 and CDR2 (germline): WNHNN, SYGVQD (reference sequence). V was clipped by 0 bases and J by 7 bases; unmatched bases: 2. The CDR3 extends over 13 amino acids. In DNA, the CDR3 is TGCGCCAGCAGTGAGTCGGGACAGCGTGAAGCTTTCTTT. Translating it yields CASSESGQREAFF.

This chain uses TRBV7-9 with TRBJ1-5, with D possibly being TRBD1 (6 bases). Germline V gene data show CDR1 as SEHNR and CDR2 as FQNEAQ (reference sequence). The CDR3 length is 18 residues. The V end lost 0 bases, the J end lost 7 bases, and 22 bases lay between the germline ends. The CDR3 reads CASSLARGDTKGDQPQHF. DNA for the CDR3: TGTGCCAGCAGCTTAGCCCGGGGGGACACCAAAGGGGACCAGCCCCAGCATTTT. Full variable domain (outside the CDR3, taken from reference TRBV7-9 and TRBJ1-5): DTGVSQNPRHKITKRGQNVTFRCDPISEHNRLYWYRQTLGQGPEFLTYFQNEAQLEKSRLLSDRFSAERPKGSFSTLEIQRTEQGDSAMYLCASSLARGDTKGDQPQHFGDGTRLSIL.

The V and J genes are TRBV4-1 and TRBJ2-3; D is unclear. The CDR3 extends over 15 amino acids. Looked up from germline, CDR1 is MGHRA and CDR2 is YSYEKL. Trimming shortened V by 4 bases and J by 1 base, and 12 bases separated the two germline ends. CDR3 residues: CASSPANMRTDTQYF. The CDR3 region has the DNA TGCGCCAGCAGCCCCGCCAATATGCGCACAGATACGCAGTATTTT.

The chain links TRBV5-1 to TRBJ1-6; TRBD1 matches at 8 bases. This CDR3 region has 15 residues. V lost 4 bases to trimming and J lost 8 bases; unmatched junction nucleotides: 8. The germline V gene encodes CDR1 SGHRS and CDR2 YFSETQ. Here the CDR3 reads CASSVSGTGDSPLHF. The CDR3 DNA is TGCGCCAGCAGCGTATCCGGGACAGGAGATTCACCCCTCCACTTT.

The rearrangement links TRBV6-6 to TRBJ1-2; a weak D match, TRBD1 (5 bases). The germline V and J ends were trimmed by 0 bases and 4 bases, with 12 bases remaining between them. Germline values: CDR1 MNHNY, CDR2 SVGAGI (reference sequence). The CDR3 is 15 amino acids. The CDR3 loop reads CASSYSGQESYGYTF. CDR3 DNA: TGTGCCAGCAGTTACTCGGGGCAGGAGAGCTATGGCTACACCTTC.

V is TRBV4-1 and J is TRBJ2-1, with D possibly being TRBD1 or TRBD2 (5 bases each). The CDR3 is made up of 13 amino acids. Germline V gene data show CDR1 as MGHRA and CDR2 as YSYEKL. The V and J ends lost 4 bases and 7 bases respectively, with 11 bases between them. In nucleotides, the CDR3 is TGCGCCAGCAGCCTTGTGGGGGAAAATGAGCAGTTCTTC. Its protein product is CASSLVGENEQFF.

This clone was found once. The V gene is TRBV7-3, the J gene TRBJ1-3; D may be TRBD1 (6 bases). Germline V gene data show CDR1 as SGHTA and CDR2 as FQGTGA. The CDR3 consists of 14 residues. Between the trimmed V and J ends, which lost 5 bases and 2 bases, there was a span of 10 bases. The CDR3 protein is CASSLQGPGNTIYF. CDR3 bases: TGTGCCAGCAGCCTACAGGGACCTGGAAACACCATATATTTT.

This chain joins TRBV5-1 and TRBJ1-1; D is ambiguous. The V gene lost 7 bases and the J gene lost 0 bases, with 13 bases spanning the gap. The CDR3 is made up of 14 amino acids. The V gene's germline CDR1 is SGHRS and CDR2 YFSETQ. The CDR3 DNA is TGCGCCAGCCTTTCAGACGGTATGAACACTGAAGCTTTCTTT. This translates into CASLSDGMNTEAFF. The variable domain in full, with the rest retrieved from reference TRBV5-1 and TRBJ1-1, is KAGVTQTPRYLIKTRGQQVTLSCSPISGHRSVSWYQQTPGQGLQFLFEYFSETQRNKGNFPGRFSGRQFSNSRSEMNVSTLELGDSALYLCASLSDGMNTEAFFGQGTRLTVV.

V gene TRBV5-1 combines with J gene TRBJ1-2; 7 bases are a match to TRBD1. The CDR3 totals 14 residues. Per germline, CDR1 SGHRS and CDR2 YFSETQ. Trimming removed 5 bases from V and 6 bases from J; junction bases left unmatched: 10. CDR3 in amino acids: CASSRDRVGNGYTF. CDR3 DNA: TGCGCCAGCAGTCGTGACAGGGTCGGCAATGGCTACACCTTC. Using reference TRBV5-1 and TRBJ1-2 for the parts outside the CDR3, the full variable domain is KAGVTQTPRYLIKTRGQQVTLSCSPISGHRSVSWYQQTPGQGLQFLFEYFSETQRNKGNFPGRFSGRQFSNSRSEMNVSTLELGDSALYLCASSRDRVGNGYTFGSGTRLTVV.

The rearrangement joins TRBV10-2 to TRBJ2-1; maybe TRBD1 (5 bases). The CDR3 consists of 15 residues. Germline V gives CDR1 WSHSY, CDR2 SAAADI. V was cut by 2 bases and J by 0 bases, with 8 bases left in between. DNA of the CDR3: TGCGCCAGCAGTGAGGACAGACCCTCCTACAATGAGCAGTTCTTC. This encodes CASSEDRPSYNEQFF.

This clone has only one observation. The rearrangement uses TRBV6-1 and TRBJ1-2, with D hard to call. The CDR3 is made up of 14 amino acids. Deletions cut 7 bases from V and 8 bases from J, with 20 bases between. Per the germline V gene, CDR1 is MNHNS and CDR2 is SASEGT. The chain's CDR3 is CASNPLGRERGYTF. Written as DNA, the CDR3 is TGTGCCAGCAACCCCCTTGGGAGGGAACGCGGCTACACCTTC.

The chain carries TRBV6-6 and TRBJ1-2, with D hard to call. Between the trimmed V and J ends, which lost 2 bases and 2 bases, there was a span of 12 bases. The CDR3 is made up of 15 amino acids. Germline V gene sequence: CDR1 MNHNY, CDR2 SVGAGI (reference sequence). The DNA for the CDR3 is TGTGCCAGCAGTTACCCAATCGGTAGAAACTATGGCTACACCTTC. Protein product: CASSYPIGRNYGYTF.

V is TRBV21-1 and J is TRBJ2-7; TRBD2 reflects the table's D call only, with no check against the DNA. TRBV21-1 is noted as a pseudogene. The CDR3 is 15 amino acids. CDR3 region: CASSKGLGGEYEQYF. DNA of the CDR3: TGTGCCAGCAGCAAAGGCCTCGGGGGAGAATACGAGCAGTACTTC.

The chain combines TRBV7-2 with TRBJ2-7, with TRBD2 matching 8 bases. V was clipped by 4 bases and J by 2 bases; unmatched bases: 4. Germline lookup yields CDR1 SGHTA and CDR2 FQGNSA. This CDR3 contains 14 residues. CDR3 protein: CASSSTSATYEQYF. The CDR3 region has the DNA TGTGCCAGCAGCTCGACTAGCGCGACCTACGAGCAGTACTTC.